These 16 T cell receptor beta chains were sequenced from one sample in a study of shared clonotypes between healthy human individuals. Method: immunoSEQ multiplex PCR; TCRdb's copy keeps in-frame clones and lacks some. The sample contains some 2,500,000 clones, 90% to 95% of which appear only once. The sequenced sample was naive CD4+ T cells from PBMCs. The subset was: CD45RA+ positively selected. The receptor source for this set is a man between 18 and 35 years old in good health. Some clones in this sample may be carry-over from other donors' samples.

This sequence joins TRBV7-2 and TRBJ1-3, with TRBD1 as a possible D gene (5 bases). V lost 5 bases to trimming and J lost 0 bases, with 17 bases between them. This CDR3 contains 17 residues. CDR1 is SGHTA and CDR2 is FQGNSA in the germline V gene. CDR3 sequence reads: CASSRIAGQASGNTIYF. CDR3 sequence (DNA): TGTGCCAGCAGCAGAATTGCCGGACAAGCCTCTGGAAACACCATATATTTT.

The V and J genes are TRBV28 and TRBJ2-7, with TRBD1 as a possible D gene (5 bases). The CDR3 runs 15 residues. CDR1 MDHEN and CDR2 SYDVKM come from the germline V gene. Trimming took 4 bases from V and 2 from J, leaving 15 bases between them. In DNA, the CDR3 is TGTGCCAGCAGTTCAACCCAGGGCACCCCCTACGAGCAGTACTTC. This gives the protein CASSSTQGTPYEQYF.

V gene TRBV2 combines with J gene TRBJ1-1; TRBD1 aligns across 8 bases. CDR3 length: 13 residues. Unmatched junction bases numbered 4, after V lost 6 bases and J lost 4 bases. Germline values: CDR1 SNHLY, CDR2 FYNNEI. Here the CDR3 DNA reads TGTGCCAGCAGCGTGGGACAGGTCACTGAAGCTTTCTTT. It encodes CASSVGQVTEAFF.

The gene calls are TRBV19 and TRBJ1-2, with TRBD1 identical over 7 bases. Germline values: CDR1 LNHDA, CDR2 SQIVND (reference sequence). Unmatched junction bases numbered 9, after V lost 5 bases and J lost 9 bases. This CDR3 comprises 13 residues. CDR3 region: CASSYPGGMSYTF. Here the CDR3 DNA reads TGTGCCAGTAGTTACCCAGGGGGAATGAGCTACACCTTC.

In this sample, this clone turned up once. The J gene is TRBJ2-1, the V gene TRBV10-3, with 12 bases identical to TRBD2. CDR1 is ENHRY and CDR2 is SYGVKD in the germline V gene. CDR3 length: 17 amino acids. V gave up 6 bases and J gave up 5 bases; unmatched junction bases: 11. Here the CDR3 reads CAISRGLAGKGNNEQFF. CDR3 DNA: TGTGCCATCAGCCGAGGACTAGCGGGAAAGGGAAACAATGAGCAGTTCTTC.

The genes are TRBV29-1 and TRBJ2-7; weak D call: TRBD1 (6 bases). Germline V gene sequence: CDR1 SQVTM, CDR2 ANQGSEA. The germline V and J ends were trimmed by 6 bases and 1 base, with 16 bases remaining between them. The CDR3 extends over 14 amino acids. The CDR3 region has the DNA TGCAGCGTAGGACCCCAGGGGCTTTCCTACGAGCAGTACTTC. It translates to CSVGPQGLSYEQYF.

The chain has TRBV6-5 and TRBJ2-1; D perhaps matches TRBD1 (5 bases). The V end was cut by 2 bases, the J end by 3 bases, with 8 bases between. The CDR3 runs 14 residues. Germline CDR1 is MNHEY and CDR2 is SVGAGI. For the CDR3, the DNA is TGTGCCAGCAGTTACGAAACAGGCTACAATGAGCAGTTCTTC. Its protein is CASSYETGYNEQFF.

Note on this clone: Other nucleotide sequences in the sample specify the same CDR3. The chain is built from TRBV7-2 and TRBJ1-5, with 7 bases matching TRBD1. The CDR3 runs to 14 residues. Per germline, CDR1 SGHTA and CDR2 FQGNSA. V shed 5 bases, J shed 3 bases, and the junction held 4 bases outside the gene matches. The CDR3: CASSMTGPNQPQHF. As DNA, the CDR3 is TGTGCCAGCAGCATGACAGGGCCCAATCAGCCCCAGCATTTT.

The rearrangement uses TRBV18 and TRBJ2-7; no reliable D call. Germline CDR1 KGHSH, CDR2 LQKENI. This CDR3 region has 14 residues. V was cut by 0 bases and J by 4 bases, with 10 bases left in between. The CDR3 sequence is CASSPPNSLYEQYF. In nucleotides, the CDR3 is TGTGCCAGCTCACCACCGAACAGCCTTTACGAGCAGTACTTC.

The chain uses TRBV7-7 and TRBJ2-2; 7 nucleotides agree with TRBD1. The CDR3 covers 15 residues. Germline CDR1 is SSHAT and CDR2 is FNYEAQ (reference sequence). V gave up 5 bases and J gave up 1 base; unmatched junction bases: 4. CDR3 DNA sequence: TGTGCCAGCAGCCGCCGACAGGGGAACACCGGGGAGCTGTTTTTT. It yields the protein CASSRRQGNTGELFF.

The chain joins TRBV6-5 to TRBJ1-2, with no clear D. The CDR3 is 13 residues long. Deletions cut 5 bases from V and 3 bases from J, with 10 bases between. Germline CDR1 is MNHEY and CDR2 is SVGAGI. The CDR3 protein is CASSPPGHYGYTF. Here the CDR3 DNA reads TGTGCCAGCAGTCCACCGGGCCACTATGGCTACACCTTC.

The chain combines TRBV2 with TRBJ1-1; the D is unclear. The V end lost 6 bases, the J end lost 1 base, and 12 bases lay between the germline ends. Germline CDR1 is SNHLY and CDR2 is FYNNEI. This CDR3 is 14 amino acids long. This CDR3 is CASSPRAPNTEAFF. Here the CDR3 DNA reads TGTGCCAGCAGCCCACGGGCACCGAACACTGAAGCTTTCTTT.

The rearrangement uses TRBV2 and TRBJ2-5; no definite D call. The CDR3 extends over 14 amino acids. Per the germline V gene, CDR1 is SNHLY and CDR2 is FYNNEI. Between the trimmed V and J ends, which lost 0 bases and 3 bases, there was a span of 8 bases. The CDR3 DNA sequence: TGTGCCAGCAGTGAAGCGCGCCTGAAAGAGACCCAGTACTTC. Its translation: CASSEARLKETQYF.

The gene calls are TRBV4-1 and TRBJ2-2; no definite D call. The CDR3 covers 18 residues. Germline values: CDR1 MGHRA, CDR2 YSYEKL. The ends were cut back, 1 base at V and 0 bases at J, with 15 bases in the middle. CDR3 DNA sequence: TGCGCCAGCAGCCAAGGTCGGCAGTTACCCCCGAACACCGGGGAGCTGTTTTTT. Translating it yields CASSQGRQLPPNTGELFF.

The rearrangement links TRBV21-1 to TRBJ2-7; the tabulated D call, TRBD2, remains unverified against the DNA. TRBV21-1 is a known pseudogene. The CDR3 totals 19 residues. CDR3 loop: CASSKKSSVGLHTNYEQYF. The CDR3 region has the DNA TGTGCCAGCAGCAAAAAGTCTAGCGTCGGACTGCATACGAACTACGAGCAGTACTTC.

This sequence joins TRBV29-1 and TRBJ2-7; D is unclear. V was cut by 4 bases and J by 4 bases, with 14 bases left in between. This CDR3 spans 13 amino acids. The germline V gene has CDR1 SQVTM and CDR2 ANQGSEA. CDR3 sequence reads: CSVGLGLRYEQYF. CDR3 coding DNA: TGCAGCGTTGGGCTGGGCTTGAGATACGAGCAGTACTTC.